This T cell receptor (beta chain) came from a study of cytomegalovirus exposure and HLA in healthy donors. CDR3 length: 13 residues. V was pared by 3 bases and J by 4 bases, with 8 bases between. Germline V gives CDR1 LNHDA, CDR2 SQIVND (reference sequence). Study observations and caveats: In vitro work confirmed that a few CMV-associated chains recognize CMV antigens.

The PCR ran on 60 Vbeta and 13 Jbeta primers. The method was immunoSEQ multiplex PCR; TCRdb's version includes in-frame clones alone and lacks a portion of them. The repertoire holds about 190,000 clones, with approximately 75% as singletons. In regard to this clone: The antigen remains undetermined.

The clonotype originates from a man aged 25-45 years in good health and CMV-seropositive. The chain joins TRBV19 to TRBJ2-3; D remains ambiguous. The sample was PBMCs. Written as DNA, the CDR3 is TGTGCCAGTAGTATCGAGTTTGCAGATACGCAGTATTTT. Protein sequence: CASSIEFADTQYF.